This TCR beta chain was recovered during a study of T cells in Graves' hyperthyroidism and ophthalmopathy. Newly diagnosed hyperthyroidism, duration under 2 months, in patients aged 18 to 65. Pregnant or lactating patients were excluded, as were those with uncontrolled infection or other autoimmune disease. The diagnoses drew upon clinical symptoms, serum thyroxine and TRAb, thyroid ultrasound and orbital computed tomography. After removal of 4 bases from V and 4 bases from J, the junction contained 6 bases not matched to a gene. Germline V gene data show CDR1 as SGHRS and CDR2 as YFSETQ. The CDR3 covers 15 residues. Amplification of TCR beta CDR3 regions used RNA as the template. An initial round of RT-PCR targeting the TCR CDR3 relied on the HTBI primer set. TCRdb fed the multiplex PCR reads into MiXCR, producing one record per CDR3 protein. The table shows 300,000 to 350,000 distinct CDR3 sequences, with roughly 20% occurring only once.

This sequence was found in a woman between 45 and 65 years old with Graves' hyperthyroidism. Input material: blood. V gene TRBV5-1 combines with J gene TRBJ1-4; TRBD1 matches at 8 bases. CDR3: CASSLRTGINEKLFF. In nucleotides, the CDR3 is TGCGCCAGCAGCCTAAGGACAGGGATTAATGAAAAACTGTTTTTT.